This TCR beta chain derives from a study of OX40 agonist ivuxolimab in advanced cancers. The wider study: Patient treatment consisted of intravenous ivuxolimab administration every 2 weeks at 0.01 to 10 mg/kg. Study-wide results and limits: Expanded clones tended on average to be more numerous among CD8+ T cells than CD4+.

The protocol was immunoSEQ multiplex PCR, while the TCRdb copy is restricted to in-frame clones and leaves out a portion. This sample yields around 83,000 clones, of which 88% are seen a single time; about 4% belongs to the top ten. About this clone itself: What it recognizes is unknown.

The CDR3 has 16 residues. The J segment lost 0 bases and the V segment lost 4 bases, leaving 6 bases of the junction unmatched. Germline-derived CDR1 and CDR2 are SGHNT and YYREEE (reference sequence). This TCR derives from an adult with an advanced solid tumor such as melanoma, head and neck, liver or kidney cancer. Sequencing used CD4+ or CD8+ T cells sorted from blood, obtained in a trial of the OX40 agonist ivuxolimab. J is TRBJ2-7 and V is TRBV5-4; 11 bases match TRBD1. The CDR3: CASSRGGQGASYEQYF. Here the CDR3 DNA reads TGTGCCAGCAGCCGGGGTGGACAGGGGGCCTCCTACGAGCAGTACTTC. Full variable domain (outside the CDR3, taken from reference TRBV5-4 and TRBJ2-7): ETGVTQSPTHLIKTRGQQVTLRCSSQSGHNTVSWYQQALGQGPQFIFQYYREEENGRGNFPPRFSGLQFPNYSSELNVNALELDDSALYLCASSRGGQGASYEQYFGPGTRLTVT.